Below, 9 T cell receptor beta chains from the same sample are listed, as sequenced in a study of cytomegalovirus exposure and HLA in healthy donors. In the PCR, 60 Vbeta and 13 Jbeta primers were used. TCRdb's table, derived via immunoSEQ multiplex PCR, lists solely in-frame clones and lacks some. In the table there are about 300,000 clones, roughly 85% of which are singletons. Sequencing was carried out using PBMCs. The receptor set was obtained from a man aged 35 to 55 in good health and CMV-seropositive.

This chain uses TRBV27 with TRBJ2-6; D not resolved. V was shortened by 1 base and J by 1 base, with 5 bases between the two germline ends. The CDR3 has 15 residues. The germline CDR1 and CDR2 sequences are MNHEY and SMNVEV (reference sequence). The CDR3 here is CASSLLVSGANVLTF. CDR3 bases: TGTGCCAGCAGTTTATTAGTTTCTGGGGCCAACGTCCTGACTTTC.

This sequence joins TRBV11-2 and TRBJ2-5; 7 bases align to TRBD1. Germline trimming cut 3 bases from V and 3 bases from J; bases unmatched to any gene: 4. From germline, CDR1 is SGHAT and CDR2 FQNNGV. This CDR3 spans 14 amino acids. CDR3 sequence (DNA): TGTGCCAGCAGCTTCTCCGGGACAGAAGAGACCCAGTACTTC. This codes for CASSFSGTEETQYF. Filled out from reference TRBV11-2 and TRBJ2-5, the complete variable domain reads EAGVAQSPRYKIIEKRQSVAFWCNPISGHATLYWYQQILGQGPKLLIQFQNNGVVDDSQLPKDRFSAERLKGVDSTLKIQPAKLEDSAVYLCASSFSGTEETQYFGPGTRLLVL.

CDR3 in amino acids: CASSQGQAVSYEQYF. The DNA for the CDR3 is TGCGCCAGCAGCCAAGGACAGGCCGTCTCCTACGAGCAGTACTTC. V and J are TRBV4-1 and TRBJ2-7, with a weak D call TRBD1 (6 bases). Germline lookup yields CDR1 MGHRA and CDR2 YSYEKL. V lost 1 base, J lost 0 bases, and 10 bases lay in between. This CDR3 region has 15 residues.

J is TRBJ2-1 and V is TRBV9; the match to TRBD2 covers 10 bases. CDR1 is SGDLS, CDR2 YYNGEE, per germline. CDR3 length: 15 amino acids. With 5 bases clipped from V and 7 bases from J, the junction kept 9 bases outside the gene matches. CDR3 sequence reads: CASSPTSGIGNEQFF. In nucleotides, the CDR3 is TGTGCCAGCAGTCCCACTAGCGGGATAGGAAATGAGCAGTTCTTC.

This clone was found a few times. The chain has TRBV6-5 and TRBJ1-5, with D tentatively TRBD1 (6 bases). V was shortened by 6 bases and J by 2 bases, with 11 bases between the two germline ends. Germline CDR1 reads MNHEY; CDR2 reads SVGAGI. The CDR3 sequence is 14 residues long. CDR3 sequence (DNA): TGTGCCAGCAGCCAACAGGGAGGCAATCAGCCCCAGCATTTT. Its protein product is CASSQQGGNQPQHF.

This CDR3 is CAWVDAGGPYEQYF. The CDR3, as DNA: TGTGCCTGGGTTGATGCGGGAGGGCCCTACGAGCAGTACTTC. The chain combines TRBV30 with TRBJ2-7; 9 nucleotides agree with TRBD2. Germline V lookup: CDR1 GTSNPN, CDR2 SVGIG (reference sequence). The trim removed 5 bases at V and 2 bases at J, leaving 7 bases unmatched. The CDR3 length is 14 residues.

The chain has TRBV5-1 and TRBJ2-5, with TRBD2 matching 7 bases. This CDR3 comprises 17 residues. Trimming took 0 bases from V and 5 from J; bases not matched to a gene: 13. Looked up from germline, CDR1 is SGHRS and CDR2 is YFSETQ. The CDR3 region is CASSLGSLANGGETQYF. The CDR3 DNA follows: TGCGCCAGCAGCTTGGGGTCACTAGCGAACGGAGGGGAGACCCAGTACTTC.

The genes are TRBV5-4 and TRBJ2-2; 7 bases align to TRBD2. Trimming at V came to 0 bases and at J to 4 bases, leaving 9 bases not matched to a gene. Germline V gene sequence: CDR1 SGHNT, CDR2 YYREEE (reference sequence). This CDR3 has 17 residues. The CDR3 protein is CASSLGGHGGSTGELFF. CDR3 nucleotide sequence: TGTGCCAGCAGCTTGGGGGGTCATGGCGGGAGCACCGGGGAGCTGTTTTTT.

The V gene is TRBV7-9, the J gene TRBJ2-7, with D tentatively TRBD2 (5 bases). Trimming left V 0 bases short and J 5 bases short, with 17 bases between. This CDR3 region has 16 residues. CDR1 and CDR2 from the germline V gene are SEHNR and FQNEAQ (reference sequence). The CDR3 sequence is CASSLAPPGTRHEQYF. CDR3 coding DNA: TGTGCCAGCAGCTTAGCTCCTCCGGGTACTAGGCACGAGCAGTACTTC.